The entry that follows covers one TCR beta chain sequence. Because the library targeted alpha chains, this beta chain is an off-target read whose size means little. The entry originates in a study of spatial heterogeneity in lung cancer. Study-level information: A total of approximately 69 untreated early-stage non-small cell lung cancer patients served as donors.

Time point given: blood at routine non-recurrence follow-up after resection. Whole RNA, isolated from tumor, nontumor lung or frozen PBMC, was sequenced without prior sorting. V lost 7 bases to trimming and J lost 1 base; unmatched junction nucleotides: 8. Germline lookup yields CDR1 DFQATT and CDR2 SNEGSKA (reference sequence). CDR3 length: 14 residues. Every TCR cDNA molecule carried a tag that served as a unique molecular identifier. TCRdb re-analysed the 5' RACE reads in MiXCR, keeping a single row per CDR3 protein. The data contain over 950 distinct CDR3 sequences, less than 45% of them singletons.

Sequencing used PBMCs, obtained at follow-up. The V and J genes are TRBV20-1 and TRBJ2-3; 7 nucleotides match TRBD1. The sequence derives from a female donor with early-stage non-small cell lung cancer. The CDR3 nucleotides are TGCAGTGTCATACCGGGACAGCGCACAGATACGCAGTATTTT. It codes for CSVIPGQRTDTQYF.